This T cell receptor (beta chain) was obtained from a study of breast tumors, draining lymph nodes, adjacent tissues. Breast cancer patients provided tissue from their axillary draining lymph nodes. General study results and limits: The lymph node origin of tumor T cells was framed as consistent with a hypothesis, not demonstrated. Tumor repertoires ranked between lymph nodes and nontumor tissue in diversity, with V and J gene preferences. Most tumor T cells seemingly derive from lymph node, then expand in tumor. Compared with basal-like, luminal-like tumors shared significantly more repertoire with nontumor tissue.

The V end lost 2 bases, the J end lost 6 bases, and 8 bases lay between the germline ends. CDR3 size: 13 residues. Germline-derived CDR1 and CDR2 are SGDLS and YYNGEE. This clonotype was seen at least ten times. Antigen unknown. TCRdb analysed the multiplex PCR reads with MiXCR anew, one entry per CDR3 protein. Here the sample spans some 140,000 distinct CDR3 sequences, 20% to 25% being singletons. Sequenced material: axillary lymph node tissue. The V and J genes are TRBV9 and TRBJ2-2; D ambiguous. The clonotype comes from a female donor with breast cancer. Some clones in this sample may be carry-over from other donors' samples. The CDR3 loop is CASSVRWAGELFF. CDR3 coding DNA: TGTGCCAGCAGCGTCCGGTGGGCCGGGGAGCTGTTTTTT.